This record covers a single T cell receptor (beta chain). This clone was observed once. The antigen it binds to is not known. No clone much larger than this one lies a single base away; base qualities are absent. Patients with autoimmune disease history or receiving systemic immunosuppression were excluded from the trial. Peripheral blood for TCR sequencing was collected from all dose cohorts at baseline, on cycle 4 day 1, and on cycle 7 day 1. Samples came from an open-label, multicenter, first-in-human phase I dose-escalation trial of ivuxolimab. Adults with locally advanced or metastatic head and neck squamous cell, hepatocellular, melanoma or renal cell carcinoma were enrolled in the trial. CD4+ and CD8+ T cells were sorted separately from peripheral blood before TCR sequencing. To sequence the TCRbeta CDR3 region, genomic DNA was isolated from the sorted cells. The immunoSEQ Assay was used for sequencing of TCRbeta CDR3 regions. TCRdb provides this immuneACCESS table in a form limited to in-frame rearrangements. Some clones are lacking; in checked studies, under half of them reflect an unresolved V gene, and why the rest are absent is not known. The sample data list about 81,000 clones, and 85% to 95% of these were observed just once. The top ten clonotypes cover around an eighth of the sample.

This entry comes from a study of OX40 agonist ivuxolimab in advanced cancers. For context, the study as a whole: Ivuxolimab, which targeted the costimulatory receptor OX40 (CD134), was an agonistic, fully human IgG2 monoclonal antibody. Intravenous ivuxolimab was administered to patients every 2 weeks at six dose levels: 0.01, 0.1, 0.3, 1.5, 3 and 10 mg/kg. Of the 50 to 55 dose-escalation patients, hepatocellular carcinoma was present in about 20, melanoma in approximately 15, renal cell carcinoma in 9 and head and neck cancer in 9. In the dose-escalation cohort, around four fifths of patients were male, and the mean age was 60 years with a range of roughly 20 to 79. Patients were allowed to have had prior anti-PD-1, anti-PD-L1 or anti-CTLA-4 therapy, and approximately 43% of the dose-escalation patients had previously received checkpoint inhibitors. Partial responses occurred in three dose-escalation patients: two with cutaneous melanoma and one with hepatocellular carcinoma. The point of sequencing TCRbeta in the periphery was to test whether ivuxolimab changed TCR sequence diversity and drove clonal T-cell expansion. The paper describes the monotherapy dose-escalation part (N of about 55 patients) of the phase I trial of ivuxolimab.

The cysteine opens and the phenylalanine closes a CDR3 of 16 amino acids. Kept here is only the CDR3 DNA, which spans 48 bases and is read in frame from base 1. According to the germline V gene, CDR1 reads MRHNA and CDR2 reads SNTAGT. V and J are truncated by 5 bases and 3 bases respectively, leaving an intervening sequence of 19 bases. Overall study outcomes, separate from this receptor: Partial responders in the 0.1-3.0 mg/kg groups had among the lowest normalized peripheral clonal expansion, especially among CD8+ T cells. At doses of 0.1 to 3.0 mg/kg, clonal expansion of both CD4+ and CD8+ T cells in blood was seen between baseline and week 6. After ivuxolimab, CD8+ T cells had more expanded clones than CD4+ T cells on average. Which antigens the clonally expanded peripheral T cells were specific for was not determined. Low levels of normalized T-cell clonal expansion were also seen in some patients who did not respond.

The rearranged segments are TRBV6-4 and TRBJ1-1; the D segment could be TRBD1, given 5 matching bases. The clonotype originates from an adult with an advanced solid tumor such as melanoma, head and neck, liver or kidney cancer. Sample: CD4+ or CD8+ T cells sorted from blood, taken in a trial of the OX40 agonist ivuxolimab. CDR3 protein: CASSPGAVSTHTEAFF. The DNA reads as follows: TGTGCCAGCAGTCCCGGGGCAGTTTCCACCCACACTGAAGCTTTCTTT.